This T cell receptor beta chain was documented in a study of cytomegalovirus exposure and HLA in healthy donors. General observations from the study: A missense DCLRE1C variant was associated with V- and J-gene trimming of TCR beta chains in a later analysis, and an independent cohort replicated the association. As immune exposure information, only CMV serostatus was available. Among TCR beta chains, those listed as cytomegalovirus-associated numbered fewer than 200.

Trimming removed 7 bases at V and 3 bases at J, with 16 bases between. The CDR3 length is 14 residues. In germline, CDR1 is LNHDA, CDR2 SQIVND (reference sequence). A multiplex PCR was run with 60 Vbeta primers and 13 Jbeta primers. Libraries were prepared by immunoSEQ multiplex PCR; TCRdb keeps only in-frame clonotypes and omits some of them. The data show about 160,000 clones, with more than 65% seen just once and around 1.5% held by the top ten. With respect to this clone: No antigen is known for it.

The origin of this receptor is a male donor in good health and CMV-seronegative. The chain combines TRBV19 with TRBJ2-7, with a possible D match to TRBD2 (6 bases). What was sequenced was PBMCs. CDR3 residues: CASNPGGGVYEQYF. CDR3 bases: TGTGCCAGTAACCCAGGTGGAGGGGTCTACGAGCAGTACTTC.